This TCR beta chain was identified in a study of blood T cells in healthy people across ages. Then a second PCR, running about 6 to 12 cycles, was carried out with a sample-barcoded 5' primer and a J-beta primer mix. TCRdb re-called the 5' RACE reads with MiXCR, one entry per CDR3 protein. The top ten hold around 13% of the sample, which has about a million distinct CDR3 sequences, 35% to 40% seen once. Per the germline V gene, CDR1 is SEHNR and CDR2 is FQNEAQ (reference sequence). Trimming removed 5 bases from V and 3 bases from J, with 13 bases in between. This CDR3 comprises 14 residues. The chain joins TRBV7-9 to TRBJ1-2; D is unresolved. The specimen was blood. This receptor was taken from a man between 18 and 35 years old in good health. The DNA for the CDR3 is TGTGCCAGCAGCGTATGGGGTGAAGACTATGGCTACACCTTC. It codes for CASSVWGEDYGYTF.